This section outlines one TCR beta chain sequence together with its context. Study processing details: Amplifying reference gene primers gave estimates of nucleated cell counts. TCRdb's copy holds only in-frame clones and misses some; the assay was immunoSEQ multiplex PCR. From that table come the V and J calls and clone size; the DNA was used to work out D and trimming. The sample includes about 170,000 clones, roughly 85% of them seen just once. This sample was taken from a study of blood T cell repertoires in COVID-19. This TCR was sampled from a woman over 75 with acute or convalescent COVID-19. The sequenced sample consisted of peripheral blood.

For the CDR3, the DNA is TGTGCCAGCAGACCATGGGCTTTGGGAGCAGATTCTGGGGCCAACGTCCTGACTTTC. Its translation is CASRPWALGADSGANVLTF. The gene calls are TRBV7-2 and TRBJ2-6, with D tentatively TRBD2 (5 bases). The CDR3 sequence is 19 residues long. Trimming shortened V by 6 bases and J by 1 base, and 22 bases separated the two germline ends. Germline CDR1 SGHTA, CDR2 FQGNSA.